The clone carrying this T cell receptor beta chain was picked up one time. In the authors' methods: Amplified reference gene primers provided the basis for estimating nucleated cell counts. Clones were read by immunoSEQ multiplex PCR, and TCRdb kept only the in-frame ones, dropping some. The V and J calls and clone size were taken over from that table, and D and trimming were inferred from the DNA. The repertoire holds 50,000 or so clones, about nine tenths seen once, with 28% in the top ten. These data belong to a study of blood T cell repertoires in COVID-19. Across the study: Specimens from acute and convalescent COVID-19 originated in the United States, Italy and Spain. The analysed material was cDNA or gDNA that came from T cells, B-cell-depleted T cells, or PBMCs.

The sample was peripheral blood. The clonotype was recovered from a human donor in a cohort sampled during active COVID-19.

CDR3 loop: CASSSGWGGLWDTEAFF. DNA of the CDR3: TGTGCCAGCAGCTCCGGCTGGGGGGGCCTGTGGGACACTGAAGCTTTCTTT. The chain recombines TRBV5-6 with TRBJ1-1, with D perhaps matching TRBD1 (6 bases). Between the trimmed V and J ends, which lost 3 bases and 3 bases, there was a span of 21 bases. There are 17 residues in the CDR3. CDR1 and CDR2 (germline): SGHDT, YYEEEE.